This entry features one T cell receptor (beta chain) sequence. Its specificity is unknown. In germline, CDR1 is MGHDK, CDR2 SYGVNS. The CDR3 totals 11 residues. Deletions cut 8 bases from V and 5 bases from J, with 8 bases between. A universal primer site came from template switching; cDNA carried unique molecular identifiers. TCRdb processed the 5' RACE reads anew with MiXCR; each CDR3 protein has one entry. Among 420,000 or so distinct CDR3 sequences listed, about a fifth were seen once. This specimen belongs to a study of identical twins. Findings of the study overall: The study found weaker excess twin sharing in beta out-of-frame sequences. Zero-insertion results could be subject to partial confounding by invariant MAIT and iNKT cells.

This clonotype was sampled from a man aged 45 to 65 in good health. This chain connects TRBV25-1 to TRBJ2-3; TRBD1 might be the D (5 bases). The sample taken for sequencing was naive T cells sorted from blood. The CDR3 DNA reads TGTGCCAGCGGCGACAGAGATACGCAGTATTTT. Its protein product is CASGDRDTQYF.